The next 13 T cell receptor beta chains were all read from a single sample in a study of response to subunit inactivated influenza vaccine. From the RT-PCR reads, TCRdb called clonotypes with MiXCR, one entry per CDR3 protein. The sample yields around 600,000 distinct CDR3 sequences, approximately 10% seen once. A further study also used this sample, focusing on T cells expressing NK-cell markers. As reported in that work: The authors generated TCR beta cDNA through 5'RACE template switching with UMIs.

Sequencing used PBMCs from blood, obtained on the day of vaccination. The origin of the receptors is a man aged 50 to 59 who received an inactivated influenza vaccine.

As concerns this clonotype: One base away lies a much larger clone, so this may be a sequencing read error. The chain has TRBV28 and TRBJ1-5; D is undetermined. The CDR3 length is 14 residues. Germline loops: CDR1 MDHEN, CDR2 SYDVKM. Trimming left V 7 bases short and J 5 bases short, with 15 bases between. CDR3 residues: CASKLGTLYQPQHF. DNA of the CDR3: TGTGCCAGCAAGCTCGGAACACTCTATCAGCCCCAGCATTTT.

The table lists this clonotype with a few counts. V usage is TRBV6-1 and J usage is TRBJ1-1; unclear D gene. Germline CDR1 is MNHNS and CDR2 is SASEGT. The CDR3 runs to 13 residues. The V end lost 1 base, the J end lost 7 bases, and 10 bases lay between the germline ends. The CDR3, as DNA: TGTGCCAGCAGTGAAGAACATTTAAATGAAGCTTTCTTT. Its protein is CASSEEHLNEAFF.

The rearrangement links TRBV21-1 to TRBJ2-7; the tabulated D call, TRBD2, remains unverified against the DNA. TRBV21-1 represents a pseudogene. This CDR3 region has 16 residues. DNA of the CDR3: TGTGCCAGCAGCAAAGCGCTGCGGGAGACCTCCTACGAGCAGTACTTC. This encodes CASSKALRETSYEQYF.

The table lists this clonotype with a few counts. The genes are TRBV20-1 and TRBJ1-1; the D gene is possibly TRBD1 (5 bases). The CDR3 totals 14 residues. In germline, CDR1 is DFQATT, CDR2 SNEGSKA (reference sequence). Trimming took 6 bases from V and 5 from J, leaving 19 bases between them. The CDR3 is CSAQLGAVVTEAFF. DNA of the CDR3: TGCAGTGCGCAGCTAGGGGCAGTAGTGACTGAAGCTTTCTTT.

This clonotype was observed a handful of times. The chain carries TRBV24-1 and TRBJ1-2; possible D gene TRBD1, 6 bases. The CDR3 loop spans 14 amino acids. CDR1 and CDR2 from the germline V gene are KGHDR and SFDVKD. The germline V and J ends were trimmed by 6 bases and 2 bases, with 12 bases remaining between them. Here the CDR3 DNA reads TGTGCCACCAGTTTAGAGACAGGAAACTATGGCTACACCTTC. Amino acids: CATSLETGNYGYTF.

This clonotype has more than one count but fewer than ten. This chain joins TRBV24-1 and TRBJ2-3; no clear D gene. The CDR3 is 19 amino acids. Trimming shortened V by 1 base and J by 0 bases, and 19 bases separated the two germline ends. CDR1 and CDR2 from the germline V gene are KGHDR and SFDVKD. CDR3 protein: CATSDFPDFTDGSTDTQYF. DNA of the CDR3: TGTGCCACCAGTGATTTTCCAGACTTTACCGATGGAAGCACAGATACGCAGTATTTT.

The chain links TRBV5-1 to TRBJ2-1, with unresolved D. Trimming removed 0 bases from V and 3 bases from J, with 13 bases in between. There are 16 residues in the CDR3. Looked up from germline, CDR1 is SGHRS and CDR2 is YFSETQ. CDR3 protein: CASSLVGRVIYNEQFF. CDR3 nucleotide sequence: TGCGCCAGCAGCTTGGTTGGTAGAGTCATCTACAATGAGCAGTTCTTC.

This clonotype was counted only a few times. The rearrangement uses TRBV7-8 and TRBJ1-3; D call uncertain. The V gene lost 11 bases and the J gene lost 2 bases, with 10 bases spanning the gap. Germline V gene data show CDR1 as SGHVS and CDR2 as FQNEAQ. There are 12 residues in the CDR3. CDR3 region: CASLGPGNTIYF. CDR3 DNA sequence: TGTGCCTCGTTAGGGCCTGGAAACACCATATATTTT.

The chain joins TRBV5-6 to TRBJ2-6; TRBD1 aligns across 10 bases. The trim removed 2 bases at V and 0 bases at J, leaving 2 bases unmatched. Germline CDR1 is SGHDT and CDR2 is YYEEEE. The CDR3 contains 17 residues. In DNA form, the CDR3 reads TGTGCCAGCAGCTTTTGGACAGGGGGCTCTGGGGCCAACGTCCTGACTTTC. Its translation: CASSFWTGGSGANVLTF.

The chain couples TRBV24-1 to TRBJ2-6, with D hard to call. The CDR3 length is 15 residues. V lost 4 bases and J 4 bases, leaving 10 bases between the germline ends. Per the germline V gene, CDR1 is KGHDR and CDR2 is SFDVKD. The CDR3 DNA follows: TGTGCCACCAGTGACCCCAGTTGGGGGGCCAACGTCCTGACTTTC. It specifies CATSDPSWGANVLTF.

This clonotype was counted many times. J is TRBJ1-2 and V is TRBV20-1; perhaps TRBD1 as D (5 bases). The germline gives CDR1 DFQATT, CDR2 SNEGSKA (reference sequence). The CDR3 is made up of 11 amino acids. The CDR3 DNA reads TGCAGGGGGGGGACGGTTTATGGCTACACCTTC. Its protein is CRGGTVYGYTF.

The chain joins TRBV30 to TRBJ2-1; TRBD1 matches at 8 bases. The CDR3 contains 14 residues. Losses at the gene ends were 1 base for V and 6 bases for J; bases not matched to a gene: 5. The germline gives CDR1 GTSNPN, CDR2 SVGIG (reference sequence). This CDR3 is CAWSGQGAGNEQFF. The CDR3 DNA follows: TGTGCCTGGAGTGGGCAGGGGGCCGGCAATGAGCAGTTCTTC.

Only a few counts were recorded for this clonotype. V gene TRBV14 combines with J gene TRBJ2-5; D gene uncertain. CDR1 SGHDN and CDR2 FVKESK come from the germline V gene. The CDR3 covers 15 residues. Between the trimmed V and J ends, which lost 4 bases and 1 base, there was a span of 13 bases. As DNA, the CDR3 is TGTGCCAGCAGCCGGGTAATAGGCTTCCAAGAGACCCAGTACTTC. It is translated as CASSRVIGFQETQYF.